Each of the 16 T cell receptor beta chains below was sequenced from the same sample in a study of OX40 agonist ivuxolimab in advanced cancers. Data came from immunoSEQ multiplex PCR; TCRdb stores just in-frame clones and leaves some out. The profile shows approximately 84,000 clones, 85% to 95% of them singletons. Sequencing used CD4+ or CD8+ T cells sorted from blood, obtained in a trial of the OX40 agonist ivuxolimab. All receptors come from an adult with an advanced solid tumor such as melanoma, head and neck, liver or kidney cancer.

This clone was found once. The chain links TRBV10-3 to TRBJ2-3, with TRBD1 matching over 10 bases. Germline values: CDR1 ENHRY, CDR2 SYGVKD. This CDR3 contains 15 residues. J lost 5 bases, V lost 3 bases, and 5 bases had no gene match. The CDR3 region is CAISDVGQGEDTQYF. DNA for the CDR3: TGTGCCATCAGTGACGTTGGACAGGGGGAAGATACGCAGTATTTT.

In DNA form, the CDR3 reads TGTGCCAGCAGTTACGGGACAGGGGGTACCAATGAGCAGTTCTTC. Its translation: CASSYGTGGTNEQFF. This chain links TRBV6-5 with TRBJ2-1; 11 bases are shared with TRBD1. The CDR3 is 15 amino acids. V lost 2 bases, J lost 6 bases, and 3 bases stayed unmatched. In germline, CDR1 is MNHEY, CDR2 SVGAGI.

CDR3: CASGQNIQYF. As DNA, the CDR3 is TGTGCCAGCGGCCAAAACATTCAGTACTTC. This chain connects TRBV27 to TRBJ2-4; no firm D call. CDR1 is MNHEY and CDR2 is SMNVEV in the germline V gene (reference sequence). The CDR3 consists of 10 residues. V gave up 8 bases and J gave up 5 bases, with 4 bases separating them.

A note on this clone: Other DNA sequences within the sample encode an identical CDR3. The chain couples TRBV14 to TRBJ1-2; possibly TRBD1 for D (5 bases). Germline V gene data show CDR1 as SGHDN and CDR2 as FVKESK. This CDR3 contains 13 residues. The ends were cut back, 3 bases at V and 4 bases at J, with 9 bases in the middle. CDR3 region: CASSQAGLYGYTF. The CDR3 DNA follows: TGTGCCAGCAGCCAGGCAGGGCTCTATGGCTACACCTTC.

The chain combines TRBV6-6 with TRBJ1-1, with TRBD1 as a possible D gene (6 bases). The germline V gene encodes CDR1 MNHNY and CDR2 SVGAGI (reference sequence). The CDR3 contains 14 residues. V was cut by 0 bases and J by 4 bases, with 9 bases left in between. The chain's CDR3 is CASSYSRGGTEAFF. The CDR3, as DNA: TGTGCCAGCAGTTACTCCAGGGGTGGCACTGAAGCTTTCTTT.

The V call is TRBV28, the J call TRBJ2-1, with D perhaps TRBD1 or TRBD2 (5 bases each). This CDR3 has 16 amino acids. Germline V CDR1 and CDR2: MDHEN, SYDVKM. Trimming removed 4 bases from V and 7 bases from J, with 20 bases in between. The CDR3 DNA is TGTGCCAGCAGTTCTAGCCGGGGCAGGGAGAAGAATGAGCAGTTCTTC. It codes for CASSSSRGREKNEQFF.

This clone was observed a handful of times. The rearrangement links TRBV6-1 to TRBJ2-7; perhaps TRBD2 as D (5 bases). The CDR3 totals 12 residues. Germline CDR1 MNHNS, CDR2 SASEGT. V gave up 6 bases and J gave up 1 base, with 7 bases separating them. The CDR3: CASSGDSYEQYF. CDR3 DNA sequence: TGTGCCAGCAGCGGGGATTCCTACGAGCAGTACTTC.

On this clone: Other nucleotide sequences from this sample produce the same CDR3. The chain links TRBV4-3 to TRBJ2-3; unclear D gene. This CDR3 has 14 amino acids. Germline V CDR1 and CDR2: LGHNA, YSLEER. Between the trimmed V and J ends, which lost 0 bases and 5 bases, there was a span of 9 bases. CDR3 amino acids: CASSQDSGVDTQYF. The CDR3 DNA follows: TGCGCCAGCAGCCAAGATTCGGGCGTAGATACGCAGTATTTT.

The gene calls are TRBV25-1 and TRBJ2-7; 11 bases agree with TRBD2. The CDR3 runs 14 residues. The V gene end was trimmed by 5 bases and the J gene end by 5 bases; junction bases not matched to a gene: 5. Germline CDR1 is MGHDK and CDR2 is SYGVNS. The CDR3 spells CASSNLAGGHEQYF. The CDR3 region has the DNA TGTGCCAGCAGTAATCTAGCGGGGGGCCACGAGCAGTACTTC.

This chain's CDR3 is CASSPRGPDNYGYTF. The DNA of the CDR3 is TGTGCCAGCAGTCCTCGGGGGCCAGATAACTATGGCTACACCTTC. The chain uses TRBV6-1 and TRBJ1-2, with a tentative D call TRBD1 (6 bases). This CDR3 contains 15 residues. Between the trimmed V and J ends, which lost 5 bases and 1 base, there was a span of 14 bases. Germline lookup yields CDR1 MNHNS and CDR2 SASEGT.

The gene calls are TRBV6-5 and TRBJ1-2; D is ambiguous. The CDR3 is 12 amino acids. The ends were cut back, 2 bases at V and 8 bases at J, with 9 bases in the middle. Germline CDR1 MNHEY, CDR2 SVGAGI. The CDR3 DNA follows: TGTGCCAGCAGTTACCCCAGGCAAGGCTACACCTTC. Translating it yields CASSYPRQGYTF.

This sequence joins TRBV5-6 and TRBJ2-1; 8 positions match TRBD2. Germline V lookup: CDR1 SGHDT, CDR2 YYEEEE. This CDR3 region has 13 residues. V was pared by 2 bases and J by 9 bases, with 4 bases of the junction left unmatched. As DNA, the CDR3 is TGTGCCAGCAGCTTTGGGACTAGTTCTGAGCAGTTCTTC. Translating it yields CASSFGTSSEQFF. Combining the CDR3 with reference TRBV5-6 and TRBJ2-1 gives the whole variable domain DAGVTQSPTHLIKTRGQQVTLRCSPKSGHDTVSWYQQALGQGPQFIFQYYEEEERQRGNFPDRFSGHQFPNYSSELNVNALLLGDSALYLCASSFGTSSEQFFGPGTRLTVL.

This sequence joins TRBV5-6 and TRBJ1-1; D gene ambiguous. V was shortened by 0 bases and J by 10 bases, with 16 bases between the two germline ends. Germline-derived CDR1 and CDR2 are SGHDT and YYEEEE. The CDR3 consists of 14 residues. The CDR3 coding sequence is TGTGCCAGCAGCTTGGGACACCTAAGTGAAGTAGCTTTCTTT. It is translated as CASSLGHLSEVAFF. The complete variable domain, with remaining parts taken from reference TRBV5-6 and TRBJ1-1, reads DAGVTQSPTHLIKTRGQQVTLRCSPKSGHDTVSWYQQALGQGPQFIFQYYEEEERQRGNFPDRFSGHQFPNYSSELNVNALLLGDSALYLCASSLGHLSEVAFFGQGTRLTVV.

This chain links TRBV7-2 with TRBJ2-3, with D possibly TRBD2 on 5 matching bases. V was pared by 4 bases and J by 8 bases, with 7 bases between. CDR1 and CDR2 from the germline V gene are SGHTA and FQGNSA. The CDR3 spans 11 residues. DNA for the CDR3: TGTGCCAGCAGCTCGACTACTACGCAGTATTTT. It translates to CASSSTTTQYF.

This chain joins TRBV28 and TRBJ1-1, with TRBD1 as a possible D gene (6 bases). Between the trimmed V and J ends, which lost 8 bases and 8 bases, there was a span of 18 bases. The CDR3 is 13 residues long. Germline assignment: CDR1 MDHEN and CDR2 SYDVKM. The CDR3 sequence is CASRTGRYREAFF. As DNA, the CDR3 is TGTGCCAGCCGAACAGGGCGCTACAGAGAAGCTTTCTTT. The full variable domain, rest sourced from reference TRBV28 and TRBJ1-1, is DVKVTQSSRYLVKRTGEKVFLECVQDMDHENMFWYRQDPGLGLRLIYFSYDVKMKEKGDIPEGYSVSREKKERFSLILESASTNQTSMYLCASRTGRYREAFFGQGTRLTVV.

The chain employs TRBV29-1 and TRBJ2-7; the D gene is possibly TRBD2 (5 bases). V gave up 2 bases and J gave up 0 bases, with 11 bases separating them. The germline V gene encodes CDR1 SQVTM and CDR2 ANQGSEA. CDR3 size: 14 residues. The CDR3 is CSVEQSGSSYEQYF. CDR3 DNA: TGCAGCGTTGAACAGAGCGGTAGCTCCTACGAGCAGTACTTC.